This TCR beta chain was identified in a study of cytomegalovirus exposure and HLA in healthy donors (dated by TCRdb to the late 2010s). Background for the entire study: An earlier analysis of several hundred of the donors reported approximately 300 Gb of sequence data and some 100 million unique TCR beta sequences from about 200 million T cells. An early release that covered around 590 HLA-typed donors contained approximately 300 gigabases of sequencing data and tens of millions of unique TCR sequences. Of the roughly 400 genotyped donors, 81% were placed in the genetic ancestry cluster associated with self-reported Caucasian donors. The study aimed to test whether signatures of past pathogen exposure could be identified by cataloging public T cell receptors. The study profiled the T cell repertoires of about 720 subjects by immunosequencing and related them to cytomegalovirus serostatus. A separate validation cohort of approximately 130 different subjects was used in addition to the 666-subject first cohort. To predict cytomegalovirus infection status, the study combined high-throughput TCR immunosequencing, statistical association of individual TCRs with disease status, and machine learning. A later analysis re-analyzed previously published TCR beta repertoires from roughly 630 donors and added high-resolution HLA genotyping to study TCR occurrence patterns. Rather than using new phenotypic data, the later analysis identified candidate immune exposures from TCR beta sequences and from how often those sequences occurred across donors. An earlier analysis of more than 450 of the donors used high-throughput TCR beta sequencing to judge whether each TCR beta V gene segment behaved as functional or pseudogenic. Donor age, sex, ethnicity and CMV serostatus were compiled together with the repertoire data. A later genetic analysis used genome-wide SNP genotypes for about 65% of the 666 donors, treating that subset as a discovery cohort. Every discovery cohort repertoire had been produced on one sequencing platform. Class I and class II HLA loci were covered by the typing at four-digit resolution. Typing coverage varied by locus: about 620-630 donors for A, B, C, DRB1 and DQB1; roughly 510 for DQA1; approximately 570 for DPA1; roughly 470 for DPB1. Five DR-DQ haplotypes were treated as single units for association and clustering because of strong linkage in the cohort. Across around 400 genotyped donors of the cohort, an average of approximately 200,000 unique TCR beta nucleotide sequences per donor were sequenced, and 15% to 20% of those sequences were non-productive.

Notes on this clone: The antigen it binds to is not known. No base quality information exists; no much larger clone differs at one position.

General conclusions and limits of the study: Compared with the approximately 670-donor mean, donors in an Asian-associated ancestry cluster had fewer N-insertions in productive TCRs, according to a later genetic analysis. When HLA alleles, especially DR and DQ, strongly co-occurred, attributing TCR associations to individual alleles was difficult. Cytomegalovirus status was reported to be diagnosed by the classifier with high specificity and sensitivity in both the original and validation cohorts. An association between a missense DCLRE1C variant and V-gene and J-gene trimming of TCR beta chains was found in a later genetic analysis and replicated in an independent cohort. Most TCR sequences were seen in very few donors, while some public TCRs were found in many individuals. Broadly in line with IMGT annotations, most TCR beta V segments showed up in productive rearrangements about 87% or about 30% of the time in an earlier analysis of several hundred of the donors. In this cohort, only TCR beta chains were sequenced, and detectable features were limited by the absence of alpha or paired-chain data. Sequencing depth was assumed to be roughly uniform across donors in the presence/absence analyses, though that assumption may not hold. The authors suggested that the approach could potentially be generalized to other disease states and immunological phenotypes. A few of the identified cytomegalovirus-associated TCR beta chains were confirmed in vitro to be specific for cytomegalovirus antigens. Compared with equally common non-associated chains, HLA-associated TCR beta chains in a later analysis were more clonally expanded and had lower generation probabilities. The earlier analysis of about 600 of the donors excluded roughly 17 rarely observed V segments, including chromosome 9 orphons, because counts were too low. Some IMGT-functional V segments, including TRBV6-2 and TRBV6-3, could not be distinguished by the 87-base-pair reads and were therefore excluded. The study listed over 150 TCR beta chains as associated with cytomegalovirus. A further reported finding was that TCR beta sequences accurately predicted the HLA-A and HLA-B alleles for most subjects in the first cohort. Because some donors lacked HLA typing at each locus, the association tests relied only on the typed subset. CMV serostatus was the only immune exposure information available for the cohort. Specific HLA alleles were associated with 16,951 TCR beta sequences at a false discovery rate of 0.05 in a later analysis. A later analysis reported that several top co-occurrence clusters appeared linked to parvovirus B19, influenza, CMV and Epstein-Barr virus. According to a later analysis, most CMV-associated TCR beta chains appeared to be HLA-restricted, and the HLA associations seemed to be driven largely by CMV exposure. A group of highly shared sequence variants was considered likely to be a technical artifact of the sequencing pipeline. Linkage disequilibrium might explain the correlated functional status among segregating V segments, but an unknown experimental factor could not be ruled out. A later analysis found that TCR association rates varied across HLA loci, with DRB1 alleles showing the most associated TCRs and HLA-C alleles the fewest.

Library method: the immunoSEQ multiplex PCR assay. A mixture of 60 forward primers for TCR Vbeta segments and 13 reverse primers for TCR Jbeta segments was used in the multiplex PCR. The CDR3 region of rearranged TCR beta genes was amplified from genomic DNA by a multiplex PCR assay. On the Illumina HiSeq System, the amplified TCR beta libraries were sequenced as 87-base-pair reads. Per the source publication's procedure: A later analysis counted around 72 million unique TCR beta chains across the 550 to 750 repertoires, and around 9.9 million of these chains were shared by at least two donors. Raw reads were error-corrected and collapsed into unique sequences by a nearest-neighbor algorithm in which closely related sequences were merged to remove PCR and sequencing errors. V, D and J gene segments were assigned by aligning CDR3 sequences to IMGT reference sequences. For a sequence to be retained, at least a six-nucleotide match to both a V gene segment and a J gene segment was required. Rearrangements were called productive when the CDR3 lacked stop codons and stayed in frame with V and J; all others were non-productive. CDR3 was defined by IMGT convention, running from the second conserved V-encoded cysteine to the conserved J-encoded phenylalanine. The earlier analysis of about 640 of the donors excluded any sequence lacking an unambiguous match to a single V gene segment. An earlier analysis of several hundred of the donors called V segments functional above 56.7% productive rearrangements and segregating when the between-donor standard deviation exceeded 5%. A statistical classification framework was developed to diagnose cytomegalovirus status using the catalog of TCR beta chain sequences. V and J gene assignment, in a later analysis, came from comparing TCR nucleotide sequences with IMGT/GENE-DB human TR gene sequences. The TCRdist pipeline was used in a later analysis to assign CDR3 sequences and most-parsimonious VDJ recombination scenarios. In a later analysis, every TCR beta chain was defined by the combination of its CDR3 amino acid sequence and its V-gene family, and reads without a unique V-gene family were dropped. To address suspected cross-contamination and a sequencing artifact, a later analysis removed under 600 highly shared, low-generation-probability nucleotide sequences. In a later analysis, a clonal expansion index for each public chain was calculated from normalized within-repertoire ranks of inferred template counts. Generation probabilities in a later analysis came from a VDJ recombination model fitted to out-of-frame rearrangements, and those results were checked against IGoR. Hypergeometric tests were used in a later analysis to score TCR-TCR, TCR-HLA and TCR-CMV co-occurrence, with a repertoire-size bias correction applied to the TCR pairs. False discovery rates were estimated in a later analysis by permuting HLA or CMV assignments 20 times. In a later analysis, co-occurring TCRs were grouped using DBSCAN, and TCRdist sequence similarity was added for clustering within HLA-allele-positive subsets. Co-occurrence clustering excluded repertoires with fewer than 30,000 or more than 120,000 public chains, plus five with anomalous nucleotide sharing. TCRdb retrieved this table from immuneACCESS and kept in-frame rearrangements only. Not all clones are present; in checked studies, unresolved V genes account for under half, and no reason is known for the remainder. The DNA was the basis for D and trimming; V, J and clone size are from that table. Across this sample there are around 120,000 clones, with around 80% seen only once. 3% to 4% of the sample goes to the ten largest clones.

The cohort consisted of fewer than 700 healthy bone marrow donors. All cohort members were sampled while nominally healthy, although unrecorded immune exposures were likely present. The donor tested CMV seronegative, placing the donor among the 352 seronegative members of the cohort. A peripheral blood sample was provided by each donor, and peripheral blood mononuclear cells were used for TCR beta sequencing. Genomic DNA extraction from the blood cell samples was performed with the Qiagen DNeasy Blood Extraction Kit. Reading the germline V gene (reference sequence) gives CDR1 LNHDA and CDR2 SQIVND. Including cysteine and phenylalanine, the CDR3 has 13 amino acids. Only CDR3 DNA is held: 39 bases, read in frame from base 1. V is pared back by 7 bases and J by 2 bases, with 11 bases lying between the germline termini.

The receptor was derived from a middle-aged woman in good health and CMV-seronegative. Specimen: PBMCs. The V gene is TRBV19 and the J gene is TRBJ1-2; confidence is insufficient to name the D gene. The CDR3 region: CASNPGINYGYTF. The nucleotide sequence reads TGTGCCAGTAATCCAGGAATAAACTATGGCTACACCTTC. The reference TRBV19 and TRBJ1-2 proteins fill in what lies around the CDR3, so the full variable domain reads DGGITQSPKYLFRKEGQNVTLSCEQNLNHDAMYWYRQDPGQGLRLIYYSQIVNDFQKGDIAEGYSVSREKKESFPLTVTSAQKNPTAFYLCASNPGINYGYTFGSGTRLTVV.